This TCR beta chain was sequenced for a study of early T cells in non-severe SARS-CoV-2 infection. Study at large: Sequenced bulk RNA came from whole blood that was unsorted, and chains were unpaired.

Trimming left V 1 base short and J 6 bases short, with 13 bases between. Germline CDR1 MNHEY, CDR2 SVGAGI. The CDR3 runs to 14 residues. TCRdb ran MiXCR on the 5' RACE reads and lists one entry per CDR3 protein. The table includes 85,000 to 100,000 distinct CDR3 sequences, approximately 10% detected once. The chain links TRBV6-5 to TRBJ2-7, with D possibly TRBD1 on 6 matching bases. This TCR was recovered from an adult who was a healthcare worker with PCR-confirmed SARS-CoV-2 infection or an uninfected control (not recorded which). The source material was whole blood, sampled at baseline. The DNA of the CDR3 is TGTGCCAGCAGTTACTTGGGGGCTGGCGGCGAGCAGTACTTC. It codes for CASSYLGAGGEQYF.